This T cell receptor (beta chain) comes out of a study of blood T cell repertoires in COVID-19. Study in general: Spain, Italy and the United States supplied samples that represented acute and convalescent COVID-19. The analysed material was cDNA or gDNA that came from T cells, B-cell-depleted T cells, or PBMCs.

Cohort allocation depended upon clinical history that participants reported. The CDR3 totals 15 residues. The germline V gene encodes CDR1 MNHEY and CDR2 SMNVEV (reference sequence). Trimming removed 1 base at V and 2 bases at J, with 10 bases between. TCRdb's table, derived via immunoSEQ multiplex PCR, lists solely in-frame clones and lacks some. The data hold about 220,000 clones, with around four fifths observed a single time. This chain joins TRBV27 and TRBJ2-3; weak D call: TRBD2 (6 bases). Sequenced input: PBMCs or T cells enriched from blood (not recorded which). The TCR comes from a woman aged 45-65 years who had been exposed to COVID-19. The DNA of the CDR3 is TGTGCCAGCAGTTTATGGGGGGTCCCCACAGATACGCAGTATTTT. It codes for CASSLWGVPTDTQYF.